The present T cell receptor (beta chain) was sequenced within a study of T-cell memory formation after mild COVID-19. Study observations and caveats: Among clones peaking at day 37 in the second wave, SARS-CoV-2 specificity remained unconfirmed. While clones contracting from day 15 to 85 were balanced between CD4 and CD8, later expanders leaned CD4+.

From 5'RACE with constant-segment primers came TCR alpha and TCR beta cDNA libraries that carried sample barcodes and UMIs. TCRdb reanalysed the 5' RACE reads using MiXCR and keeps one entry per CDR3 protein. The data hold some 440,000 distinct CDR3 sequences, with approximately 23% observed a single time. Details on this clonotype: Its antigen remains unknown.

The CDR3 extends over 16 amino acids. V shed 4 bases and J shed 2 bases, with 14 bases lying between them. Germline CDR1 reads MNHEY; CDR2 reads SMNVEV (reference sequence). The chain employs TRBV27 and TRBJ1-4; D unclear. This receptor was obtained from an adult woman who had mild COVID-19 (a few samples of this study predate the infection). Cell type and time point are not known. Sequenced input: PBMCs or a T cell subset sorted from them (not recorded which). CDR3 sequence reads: CASSSRPTSTNEKLFF. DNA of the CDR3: TGTGCCAGCAGTTCGCGACCGACCTCGACTAATGAAAAACTGTTTTTT.